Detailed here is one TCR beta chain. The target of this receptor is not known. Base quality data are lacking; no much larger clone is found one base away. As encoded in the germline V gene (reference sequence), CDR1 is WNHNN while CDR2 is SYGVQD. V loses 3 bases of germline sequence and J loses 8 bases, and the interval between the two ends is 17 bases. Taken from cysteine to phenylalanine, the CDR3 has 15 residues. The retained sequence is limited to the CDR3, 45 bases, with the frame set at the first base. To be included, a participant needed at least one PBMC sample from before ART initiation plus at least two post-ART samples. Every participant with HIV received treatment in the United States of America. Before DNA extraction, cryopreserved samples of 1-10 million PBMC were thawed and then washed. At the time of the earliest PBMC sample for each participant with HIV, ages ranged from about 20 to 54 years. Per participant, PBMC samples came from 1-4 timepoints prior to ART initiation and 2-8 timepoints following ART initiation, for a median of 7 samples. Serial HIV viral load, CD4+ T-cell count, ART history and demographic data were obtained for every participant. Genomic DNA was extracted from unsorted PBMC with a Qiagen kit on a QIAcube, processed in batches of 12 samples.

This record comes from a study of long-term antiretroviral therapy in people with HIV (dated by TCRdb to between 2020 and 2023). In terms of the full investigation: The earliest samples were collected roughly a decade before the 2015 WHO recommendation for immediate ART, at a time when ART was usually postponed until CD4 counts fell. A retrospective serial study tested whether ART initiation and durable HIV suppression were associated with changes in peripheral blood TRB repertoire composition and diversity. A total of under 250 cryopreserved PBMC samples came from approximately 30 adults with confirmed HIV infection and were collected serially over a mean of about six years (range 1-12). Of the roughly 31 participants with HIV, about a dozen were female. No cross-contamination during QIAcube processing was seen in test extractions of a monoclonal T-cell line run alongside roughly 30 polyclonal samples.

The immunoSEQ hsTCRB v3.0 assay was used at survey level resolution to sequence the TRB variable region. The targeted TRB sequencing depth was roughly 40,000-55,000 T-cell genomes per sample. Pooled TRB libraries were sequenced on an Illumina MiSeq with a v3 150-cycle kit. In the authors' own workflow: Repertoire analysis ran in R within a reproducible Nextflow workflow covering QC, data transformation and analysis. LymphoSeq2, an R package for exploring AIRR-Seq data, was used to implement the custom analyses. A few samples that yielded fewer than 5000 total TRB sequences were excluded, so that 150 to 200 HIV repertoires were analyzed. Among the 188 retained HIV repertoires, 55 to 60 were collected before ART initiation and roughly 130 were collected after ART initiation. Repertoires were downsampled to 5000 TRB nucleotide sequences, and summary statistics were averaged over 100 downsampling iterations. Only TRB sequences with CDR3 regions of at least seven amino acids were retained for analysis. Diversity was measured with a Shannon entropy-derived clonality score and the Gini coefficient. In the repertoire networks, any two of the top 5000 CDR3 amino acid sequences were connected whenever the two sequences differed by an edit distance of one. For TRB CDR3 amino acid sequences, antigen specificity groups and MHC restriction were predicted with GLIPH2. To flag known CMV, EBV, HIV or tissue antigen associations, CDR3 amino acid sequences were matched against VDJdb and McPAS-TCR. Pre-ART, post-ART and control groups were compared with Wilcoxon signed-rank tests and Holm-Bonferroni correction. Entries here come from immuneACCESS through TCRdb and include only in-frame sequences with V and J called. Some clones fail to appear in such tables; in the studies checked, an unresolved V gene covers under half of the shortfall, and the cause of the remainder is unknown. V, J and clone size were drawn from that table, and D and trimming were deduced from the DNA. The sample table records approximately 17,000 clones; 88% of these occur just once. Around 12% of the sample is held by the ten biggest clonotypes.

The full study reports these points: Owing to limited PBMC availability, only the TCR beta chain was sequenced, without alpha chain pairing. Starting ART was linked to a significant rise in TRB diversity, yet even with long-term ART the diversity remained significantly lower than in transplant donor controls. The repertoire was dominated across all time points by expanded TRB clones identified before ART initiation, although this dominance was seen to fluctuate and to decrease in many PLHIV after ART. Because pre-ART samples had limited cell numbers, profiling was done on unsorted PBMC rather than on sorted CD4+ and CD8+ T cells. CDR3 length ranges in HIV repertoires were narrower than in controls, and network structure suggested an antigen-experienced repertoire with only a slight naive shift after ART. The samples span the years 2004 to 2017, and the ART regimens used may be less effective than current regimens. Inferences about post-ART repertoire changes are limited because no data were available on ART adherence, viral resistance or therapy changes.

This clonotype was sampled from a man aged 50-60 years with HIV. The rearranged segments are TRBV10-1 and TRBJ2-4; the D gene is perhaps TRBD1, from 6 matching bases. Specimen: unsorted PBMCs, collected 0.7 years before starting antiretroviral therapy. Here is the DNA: TGCGCCAGCAGTGATAGAGGGACACCTTGGGACATTCAGTACTTC. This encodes CASSDRGTPWDIQYF.